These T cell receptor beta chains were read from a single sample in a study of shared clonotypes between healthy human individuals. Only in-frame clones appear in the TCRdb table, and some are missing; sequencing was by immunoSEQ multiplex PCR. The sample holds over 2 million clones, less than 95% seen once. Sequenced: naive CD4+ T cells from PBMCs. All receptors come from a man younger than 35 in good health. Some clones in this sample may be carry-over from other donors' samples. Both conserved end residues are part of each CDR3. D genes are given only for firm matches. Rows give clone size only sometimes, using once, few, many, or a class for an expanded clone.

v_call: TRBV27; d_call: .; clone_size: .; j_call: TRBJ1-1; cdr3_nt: TGTGCCAGCAGTCCCGACAGTTTGAGGAGAGCTTTCTTT; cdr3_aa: CASSPDSLRRAFF
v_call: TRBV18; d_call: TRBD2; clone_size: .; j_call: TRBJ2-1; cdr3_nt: TGTGCCACCGCCGGGACTAGCGGGAGCCCACTTGGGAATGAGCAGTTCTTC; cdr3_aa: CATAGTSGSPLGNEQFF
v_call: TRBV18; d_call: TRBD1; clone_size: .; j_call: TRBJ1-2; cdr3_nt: TGTGCCAGCCCACTCAGGGGGGATACCGGCTACACCTTC; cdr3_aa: CASPLRGDTGYTF
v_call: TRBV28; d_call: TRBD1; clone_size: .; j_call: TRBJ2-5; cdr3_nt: TGTGCCAGCAGTTTAGACCAAACGACAGGGTTGGAGACCCAGTACTTC; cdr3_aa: CASSLDQTTGLETQYF
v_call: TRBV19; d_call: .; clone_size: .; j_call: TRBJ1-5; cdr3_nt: TGTGCCACCCAACCAGCGGCGGGGGGGCGGCCCCAGCATTTT; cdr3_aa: CATQPAAGGRPQHF
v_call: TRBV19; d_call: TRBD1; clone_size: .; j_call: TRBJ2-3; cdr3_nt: TGTGCCAGTAGCCTCCCGGGACAGGGCACAGATACGCAGTATTTT; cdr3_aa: CASSLPGQGTDTQYF
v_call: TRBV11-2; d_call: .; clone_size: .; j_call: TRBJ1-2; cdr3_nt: TGTGCCAGCAGCTTAGTCACAGGCCATGTTGGCTACACCTTC; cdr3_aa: CASSLVTGHVGYTF
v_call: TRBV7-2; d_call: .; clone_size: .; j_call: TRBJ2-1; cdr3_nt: TGTGCCAGCAGCAAAGAGGGGGGTGAGCAGTTCTTC; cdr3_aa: CASSKEGGEQFF
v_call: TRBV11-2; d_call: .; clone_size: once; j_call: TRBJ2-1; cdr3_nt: TGTGCCAGCAGCTTAGATGTCAACAATGAGCAGTTCTTC; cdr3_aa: CASSLDVNNEQFF
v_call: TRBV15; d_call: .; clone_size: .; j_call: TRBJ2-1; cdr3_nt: TGTGCCACCAGCAAGGGATCCCCCTTATTATACAATGAGCAGTTCTTC; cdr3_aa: CATSKGSPLLYNEQFF
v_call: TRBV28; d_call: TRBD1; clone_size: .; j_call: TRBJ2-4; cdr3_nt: TGTGCCAGCAGCCTAAAAGGGACAGGAAAAAACATTCAGTACTTC; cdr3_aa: CASSLKGTGKNIQYF
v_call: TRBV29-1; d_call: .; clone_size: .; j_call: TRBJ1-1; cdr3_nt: TGCAGCGTTGGCGGGGCAATACAGACTGAAGCTTTCTTT; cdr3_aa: CSVGGAIQTEAFF
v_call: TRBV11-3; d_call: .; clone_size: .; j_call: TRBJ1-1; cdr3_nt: TGTGCCAGCAGCTTCACAATGAACACTGAAGCTTTCTTT; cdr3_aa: CASSFTMNTEAFF
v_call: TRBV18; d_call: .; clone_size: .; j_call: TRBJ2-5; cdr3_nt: TGTGCCAGCTCACCACCGTCCCAAGAGACCCAGTACTTC; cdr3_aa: CASSPPSQETQYF
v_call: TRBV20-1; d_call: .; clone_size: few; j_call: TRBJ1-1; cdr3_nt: TGCAGTGCTAGCTCGGGGGAAGAAGCTTTCTTT; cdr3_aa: CSASSGEEAFF